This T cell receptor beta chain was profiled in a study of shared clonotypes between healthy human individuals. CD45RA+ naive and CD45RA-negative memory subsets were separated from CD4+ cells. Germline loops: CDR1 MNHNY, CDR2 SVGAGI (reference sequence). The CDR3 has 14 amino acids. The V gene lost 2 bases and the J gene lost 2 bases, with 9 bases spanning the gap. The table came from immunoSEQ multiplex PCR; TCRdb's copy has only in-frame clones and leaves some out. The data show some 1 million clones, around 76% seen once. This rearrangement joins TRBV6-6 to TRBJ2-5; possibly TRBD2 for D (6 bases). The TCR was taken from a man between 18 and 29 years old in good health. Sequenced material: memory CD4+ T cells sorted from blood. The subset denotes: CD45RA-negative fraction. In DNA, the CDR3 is TGTGCCAGCAGTTACCGGAGGGCTCAAGAGACCCAGTACTTC. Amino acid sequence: CASSYRRAQETQYF.